What follows is one TCR beta chain and its context. The data were taken from a study of PD-L1 blockade in urothelial cancer. Turning to the study itself: A median of roughly 140,000 T cells was found in the blood samples.

The CDR3 runs to 15 residues. Germline V gene sequence: CDR1 SGHRS, CDR2 YFSETQ. Trimming took 4 bases from V and 2 from J, leaving 15 bases between them. Every PCR was spiked with synthetic TCR analog templates. TCRdb keeps only in-frame clones here, not all; method: immunoSEQ multiplex PCR. The table includes more than 75,000 clones, over 90% detected once. The source is a man aged 60-69 years with urothelial cancer. The chain couples TRBV5-1 to TRBJ2-5; TRBD1 might be the D (5 bases). This specimen was PBMCs, taken around atezolizumab (anti-PD-L1) treatment. The CDR3 sequence: CASSPTRVGQETQYF. The CDR3 DNA is TGCGCCAGCAGCCCCACCAGGGTCGGGCAAGAGACCCAGTACTTC.